One and the same sample provided the 14 T cell receptor beta chains below, sequenced in a study of T cell responses to AZD1222 COVID-19 vaccine. Sequenced by immunoSEQ multiplex PCR; TCRdb stores in-frame clones only, minus some. The repertoire holds 90,000 or so clones, with approximately 91% as singletons. Sequences were derived from peripheral blood, sampled on day 0 of AZD1222 vaccination. The receptor set was obtained from an adult in good health.

The chain employs TRBV2 and TRBJ2-2, with D possibly being TRBD1 (5 bases). The CDR3 consists of 15 residues. Per germline, CDR1 SNHLY and CDR2 FYNNEI. Trimming took 3 bases from V and 4 from J, leaving 12 bases between them. DNA of the CDR3: TGTGCCAGCAGTGAGGGCGCAGGGCCCACCGGGGAGCTGTTTTTT. This gives the protein CASSEGAGPTGELFF.

Concerning this clone: One junction end disagrees with the germline gene, perhaps due to a read error. The chain couples TRBV7-7 to TRBJ2-2; D unclear. The CDR3 is 18 residues long. Germline V lookup: CDR1 SSHAT, CDR2 FNYEAQ (reference sequence). CDR3 in amino acids: CASSPLTGLWSNTGELFF. The CDR3 DNA follows: TGTGCTAGCAGCCCCCTTACGGGCCTTTGGAGTAACACCGGGGAGCTGTTTTTT.

The table lists this clone with many counts. The identical CDR3 is also encoded by other nucleotide sequences in the sample. The chain has TRBV19 and TRBJ2-1; 9 bases are shared with TRBD2. Germline V gives CDR1 LNHDA, CDR2 SQIVND (reference sequence). The CDR3 spans 15 residues. Germline trimming cut 1 base from V and 4 bases from J; bases unmatched to any gene: 2. The CDR3 here is CASSIGLADYNEQFF. The CDR3 bases are TGTGCCAGTAGTATAGGACTAGCGGATTACAATGAGCAGTTCTTC. The whole variable domain, remainder taken from reference TRBV19 and TRBJ2-1, is DGGITQSPKYLFRKEGQNVTLSCEQNLNHDAMYWYRQDPGQGLRLIYYSQIVNDFQKGDIAEGYSVSREKKESFPLTVTSAQKNPTAFYLCASSIGLADYNEQFFGPGTRLTVL.

This clone appeared a few times. The genes are TRBV5-1 and TRBJ1-1; no clear D gene. This CDR3 has 14 amino acids. The germline gives CDR1 SGHRS, CDR2 YFSETQ. V was shortened by 0 bases and J by 4 bases, with 10 bases between the two germline ends. The CDR3 sequence is CASSLDGFSTEAFF. The CDR3 DNA reads TGCGCCAGCAGCTTGGATGGGTTTTCCACTGAAGCTTTCTTT.

The J gene is TRBJ1-2, the V gene TRBV5-6; no definite D call. Germline V gene data show CDR1 as SGHDT and CDR2 as YYEEEE. The CDR3 extends over 13 amino acids. Trimming cost V 0 bases and J 4 bases, with 7 bases left between them. The chain's CDR3 is CASSLVQLYGYTF. In DNA form, the CDR3 reads TGTGCCAGCAGCTTGGTACAACTCTATGGCTACACCTTC.

This chain links TRBV20-1 with TRBJ1-2, with no clear D. V was clipped by 3 bases and J by 5 bases, with 16 bases between them. Germline V gene lookup returns CDR1 DFQATT and CDR2 SNEGSKA (reference sequence). This CDR3 has 14 residues. DNA for the CDR3: TGCAGTGCTAGTAGGCAGGTGGGGAGTTATGGCTACACCTTC. It is translated as CSASRQVGSYGYTF.

This clone has a handful of counts. The chain links TRBV12-3 or TRBV12-4 to TRBJ2-7, with D perhaps assigned TRBD1 or TRBD2 (5 bases each). Trimming cost V 4 bases and J 2 bases, with 9 bases left between them. The CDR3 is 13 residues long. CDR3 sequence reads: CASSWGTTYEQYF. Here the CDR3 DNA reads TGTGCCAGCAGTTGGGGGACCACCTACGAGCAGTACTTC.

This clone was seen a single time. The chain employs TRBV7-9 and TRBJ2-1, with D unresolved. CDR3 length: 15 residues. CDR1 is SEHNR and CDR2 is FQNEAQ in the germline V gene (reference sequence). V lost 3 bases, J lost 1 base, and 10 bases lay in between. CDR3 region: CASSFRMESYNEQFF. The CDR3 DNA reads as TGTGCCAGCAGCTTCCGGATGGAATCCTACAATGAGCAGTTCTTC.

V usage is TRBV5-1 and J usage is TRBJ1-2; D is perhaps TRBD1 (5 bases). The CDR3 contains 14 residues. Germline V gene data show CDR1 as SGHRS and CDR2 as YFSETQ. V shed 4 bases and J shed 4 bases, with 14 bases lying between them. CDR3 loop: CASSERDGRYGYTF. CDR3 sequence (DNA): TGCGCCAGCAGCGAAAGGGACGGTCGCTATGGCTACACCTTC.

This clone was seen just once. V is TRBV4-2 and J is TRBJ1-1; D is possibly TRBD1 (6 bases). Trimming took 6 bases from V and 1 from J, leaving 12 bases between them. The V gene's germline CDR1 is LGHNA and CDR2 YNFKEQ. This CDR3 has 14 residues. The CDR3 protein is CASSQTGRNTEAFF. The CDR3 region has the DNA TGTGCCAGCAGTCAAACAGGGCGGAACACTGAAGCTTTCTTT.

The chain uses TRBV3-1 (or the pseudogene TRBV3-2) and TRBJ1-6; D unclear. Deletions cut 1 base from V and 7 bases from J, with 11 bases between. In germline, CDR1 is LGHDT, CDR2 YNNKEL (reference sequence). The CDR3 is 15 residues long. The CDR3 coding sequence is TGTGCCAGCAGCCAAGTAAGGCAGGCGAATTCACCCCTCCACTTT. This codes for CASSQVRQANSPLHF.

The chain carries TRBV5-1 and TRBJ1-3; 10 bases agree with TRBD1. The CDR3 extends over 16 amino acids. CDR1 and CDR2 (germline): SGHRS, YFSETQ. Losses at the gene ends were 4 bases for V and 2 bases for J; bases not matched to a gene: 6. The CDR3 protein is CASSNPGQGAGNTIYF. CDR3 coding DNA: TGCGCCAGCAGCAATCCCGGACAGGGGGCTGGAAACACCATATATTTT.

The rearrangement joins TRBV2 to TRBJ2-5; 9 nucleotides agree with TRBD1. V dropped 6 bases and J dropped 5; count of bases not matched to a gene: 4. Germline-derived CDR1 and CDR2 are SNHLY and FYNNEI. The CDR3 has 13 residues. Written as DNA, the CDR3 is TGTGCCAGCAGGGGGACAGGGTCGGAGACCCAGTACTTC. The encoded protein is CASRGTGSETQYF. Full variable domain (outside the CDR3, taken from reference TRBV2 and TRBJ2-5): EPEVTQTPSHQVTQMGQEVILRCVPISNHLYFYWYRQILGQKVEFLVSFYNNEISEKSEIFDDQFSVERPDGSNFTLKIRSTKLEDSAMYFCASRGTGSETQYFGPGTRLLVL.

This chain uses TRBV7-3 with TRBJ1-2; tentatively, D is TRBD1 (5 bases). Looked up from germline, CDR1 is SGHTA and CDR2 is FQGTGA. The CDR3 length is 12 residues. V was shortened by 5 bases and J by 6 bases, with 10 bases between the two germline ends. The CDR3 loop is CASSRRGDGYTF. CDR3 bases: TGTGCCAGCAGCAGAAGAGGGGATGGCTACACCTTC.